The 21 T cell receptor beta chains below all came from one sample that was sequenced in a study of shared clonotypes between healthy human individuals. The protocol was immunoSEQ multiplex PCR, while the TCRdb copy is restricted to in-frame clones and leaves out a portion. Of roughly 500,000 clones listed, 79% are singletons. Input material: PBMCs. These receptors were collected from a woman aged 40 to 55 in good health. Some clones in this sample may be carry-over from other donors' samples.

The gene calls are TRBV27 and TRBJ2-4; tentatively, D is TRBD2 (5 bases). The ends were cut back, 7 bases at V and 2 bases at J, with 9 bases in the middle. The CDR3 contains 13 residues. Looked up from germline, CDR1 is MNHEY and CDR2 is SMNVEV (reference sequence). The DNA for the CDR3 is TGTGCCAGCATGCAGGACTCCAAAAACATTCAGTACTTC. Its protein is CASMQDSKNIQYF.

The CDR3 coding sequence is TGTGCCAGTAGTACCTCAGCGGGAGGGCCAGATACGCAGTATTTT. Translating it yields CASSTSAGGPDTQYF. The chain employs TRBV19 and TRBJ2-3; 10 nucleotides match TRBD2. The CDR3 is made up of 15 amino acids. V shed 4 bases and J 4 bases; nucleotides not matched to a gene: 5. CDR1 and CDR2 from the germline V gene are LNHDA and SQIVND (reference sequence).

A remark on this clone: Other DNA sequences in the same sample also yield this CDR3. The rearrangement links TRBV5-1 to TRBJ1-5, with D unresolved. There are 13 residues in the CDR3. Germline V lookup: CDR1 SGHRS, CDR2 YFSETQ. V was clipped by 2 bases and J by 6 bases, with 9 bases between them. The DNA of the CDR3 is TGCGCCAGCAGCTTCGAGGGAAGTCAGCCCCAGCATTTT. Its translation is CASSFEGSQPQHF.

This clone was observed a few times. V and J are TRBV29-1 and TRBJ2-2; TRBD2 matches 12 bases. V gave up 5 bases and J gave up 6 bases; unmatched junction bases: 1. The CDR3 runs 13 residues. Per the germline V gene, CDR1 is SQVTM and CDR2 is ANQGSEA. The CDR3: CSVRLAGAGELFF. In DNA form, the CDR3 reads TGCAGCGTTAGACTAGCGGGAGCCGGGGAGCTGTTTTTT.

J is TRBJ2-7 and V is TRBV5-1; 13 bases fit TRBD2. The V gene's germline CDR1 is SGHRS and CDR2 YFSETQ. This CDR3 contains 16 residues. The J segment lost 4 bases and the V segment lost 4 bases, leaving 8 bases of the junction unmatched. CDR3 loop: CASSPAGLAGVYEQYF. CDR3 in DNA: TGCGCCAGCAGCCCTGCCGGACTAGCGGGAGTTTACGAGCAGTACTTC.

The chain uses TRBV5-1 and TRBJ2-1; perhaps TRBD1 as D (5 bases). This CDR3 region has 14 residues. Germline V lookup: CDR1 SGHRS, CDR2 YFSETQ. V was trimmed by 4 bases and J by 4 bases, leaving 12 bases between them. The CDR3 coding sequence is TGCGCCAGCAGCCCGGACACTAATTACAATGAGCAGTTCTTC. It translates to CASSPDTNYNEQFF.

The genes are TRBV7-2 and TRBJ2-1; 11 bases match TRBD2. CDR1 and CDR2 (germline): SGHTA, FQGNSA. V dropped 3 bases and J dropped 9; count of bases not matched to a gene: 13. The CDR3 totals 17 residues. Here the CDR3 reads CASSFRLAGPGALEQFF. CDR3 DNA sequence: TGTGCCAGCAGCTTTAGACTAGCGGGACCTGGGGCCCTTGAGCAGTTCTTC.

This rearrangement joins TRBV2 to TRBJ2-2; D unresolved. Germline V gene data show CDR1 as SNHLY and CDR2 as FYNNEI. The V end lost 9 bases, the J end lost 6 bases, and 8 bases lay between the germline ends. The CDR3 runs 11 residues. CDR3 sequence reads: CASSGSGELFF. The CDR3 coding sequence is TGTGCCAGTTCAGGTTCCGGGGAGCTGTTTTTT.

The rearrangement links TRBV5-1 to TRBJ2-3; 10 bases are shared with TRBD2. CDR1 is SGHRS and CDR2 is YFSETQ in the germline V gene. V was pared by 4 bases and J by 5 bases, with 10 bases of the junction left unmatched. The CDR3 is 16 residues long. For the CDR3, the DNA is TGCGCCAGCAGCGTAAACCTAGCGGGAGATGTAGATACGCAGTATTTT. This translates into CASSVNLAGDVDTQYF.

This clone came up a few times. The rearrangement uses TRBV30 and TRBJ1-4; the D is unclear. CDR1 is GTSNPN, CDR2 SVGIG, per germline (reference sequence). V gave up 2 bases and J gave up 4 bases, with 8 bases separating them. This CDR3 contains 13 residues. The CDR3, as DNA: TGTGCCTGGAGTTTGGGATTTAATGAAAAACTGTTTTTT. Amino acids: CAWSLGFNEKLFF.

The chain employs TRBV30 and TRBJ2-1; 11 nucleotides agree with TRBD2. V shed 4 bases and J 8 bases; nucleotides not matched to a gene: 13. Germline assignment: CDR1 GTSNPN and CDR2 SVGIG (reference sequence). The CDR3 length is 16 residues. The CDR3 region has the DNA TGTGCCTGGAAGACTAGCGGGGCAAACCGGGAGTATGAGCAGTTCTTC. Its translation: CAWKTSGANREYEQFF. The full variable domain, rest sourced from reference TRBV30 and TRBJ2-1, is SQTIHQWPATLVQPVGSPLSLECTVEGTSNPNLYWYRQAAGRGLQLLFYSVGIGQISSEVPQNLSASRPQDRQFILSSKKLLLSDSGFYLCAWKTSGANREYEQFFGPGTRLTVL.

This clone was detected a few times. The rearrangement uses TRBV7-2 and TRBJ2-3, with TRBD1 matching over 8 bases. This CDR3 has 17 residues. CDR1 is SGHTA, CDR2 FQGNSA, per germline. After removal of 2 bases from V and 0 bases from J, the junction contained 7 bases not matched to a gene. In nucleotides, the CDR3 is TGTGCCAGCAGCTTATATCTGACAGGGGCTAGCACAGATACGCAGTATTTT. Amino acids: CASSLYLTGASTDTQYF.

The V call is TRBV10-1, the J call TRBJ1-1, with a tentative D call TRBD1 (6 bases). The CDR3 covers 13 residues. The V gene lost 8 bases and the J gene lost 5 bases, with 15 bases spanning the gap. Germline V gives CDR1 WNHNN, CDR2 SYGVQD (reference sequence). The CDR3 DNA reads TGCGCCAGCTCCACAGGGCGCGGGACTGAAGCTTTCTTT. It translates to CASSTGRGTEAFF.

As regards this clone: Distinct nucleotide sequences in the sample also encode this CDR3. The chain employs TRBV20-1 and TRBJ1-4, with D hard to call. The CDR3 loop spans 11 amino acids. V gave up 5 bases and J gave up 10 bases, with 11 bases separating them. The germline CDR1 and CDR2 sequences are DFQATT and SNEGSKA (reference sequence). CDR3 protein: CSARLRGKLFF. The CDR3 DNA reads TGCAGTGCTCGACTGCGGGGAAAACTGTTTTTT.

The V gene is TRBV4-2, the J gene TRBJ2-2, with D unclear. The V gene's germline CDR1 is LGHNA and CDR2 YNFKEQ. The CDR3 is made up of 14 amino acids. The V end lost 0 bases, the J end lost 3 bases, and 5 bases lay between the germline ends. CDR3 amino acids: CASSQELYTGELFF. CDR3 bases: TGTGCCAGCAGCCAAGAGTTGTACACCGGGGAGCTGTTTTTT.

This clone appeared many times. The rearrangement joins TRBV27 to TRBJ2-7, with D hard to call. The CDR3 covers 11 residues. The germline CDR1 and CDR2 sequences are MNHEY and SMNVEV (reference sequence). The V and J ends lost 3 bases and 3 bases respectively, with 3 bases between them. The CDR3 nucleotides are TGTGCCAGCAGTTTCCTCTACGAGCAGTACTTC. This translates into CASSFLYEQYF.

This chain uses TRBV29-1 with TRBJ2-2; D ambiguous. Germline V gene lookup returns CDR1 SQVTM and CDR2 ANQGSEA. The CDR3 is made up of 12 amino acids. V was cut by 4 bases and J by 7 bases, with 10 bases left in between. The CDR3 region has the DNA TGCAGCGTTGGAGTGAATTACGGGGAGCTGTTTTTT. It codes for CSVGVNYGELFF.

The chain combines TRBV27 with TRBJ1-1, with D uncertain. Germline V gene sequence: CDR1 MNHEY, CDR2 SMNVEV (reference sequence). The germline V and J ends were trimmed by 4 bases and 0 bases, with 12 bases remaining between them. The CDR3 totals 15 residues. The CDR3, as DNA: TGTGCCAGCAGTTGGGCGGCGGATGTGAACACTGAAGCTTTCTTT. Translated, it gives CASSWAADVNTEAFF.

This chain uses TRBV4-1 with TRBJ2-3, with 7 bases lining up with TRBD2. The V gene's germline CDR1 is MGHRA and CDR2 YSYEKL. J lost 3 bases, V lost 1 base, and 1 base had no gene match. This CDR3 is built from 14 residues. The CDR3 loop is CASSQGGGTDTQYF. The CDR3 DNA reads as TGCGCCAGCAGCCAAGGGGGGGGTACAGATACGCAGTATTTT.

The CDR3 DNA follows: TGTGCCTCCGGACAGACCTACGAGCAGTACTTC. It specifies CASGQTYEQYF. The genes are TRBV19 and TRBJ2-7, with D perhaps matching TRBD1 (6 bases). Germline CDR1 and CDR2: LNHDA and SQIVND (reference sequence). CDR3 length equals 11 residues. Trimming took off 11 bases at V and 2 bases at J, with 10 bases between the two ends.

The J gene is TRBJ2-1, the V gene TRBV20-1; D uncertain. Per the germline V gene, CDR1 is DFQATT and CDR2 is SNEGSKA (reference sequence). The CDR3 totals 11 residues. V was shortened by 6 bases and J by 8 bases, with 11 bases between the two germline ends. The CDR3 here is CSAGRRDEQFF. The CDR3 DNA follows: TGCAGTGCAGGACGCCGGGATGAGCAGTTCTTC.